This TCR beta chain was sequenced in a study of low-dose radiotherapy and immunotherapy resistance in tumors. The overall study: Cohort 2 was treated with 1 Gy per fraction every two weeks, amounting to 13 Gy across 26 weeks. Each two-week cycle included intravenous cyclophosphamide 200 mg/m2, given one day before radiation and immunotherapy.

This clonotype was detected ten times or more. This sample's time point: before trial treatment. Those eligible were patients bearing advanced solid tumors lacking tumor-infiltrating lymphocytes. There are 15 residues in the CDR3. CDR1 MDHEN and CDR2 SYDVKM come from the germline V gene. V was shortened by 4 bases and J by 7 bases, with 19 bases between the two germline ends. Gene-specific TRAV and TRBV primers were used for first-strand cDNA, covering alpha and beta chains. With a V-primer adapter and a constant-region primer, TCRs were amplified for about 22 PCR cycles. TCRdb ran MiXCR on the reads and lists one entry per CDR3 protein. This table holds 80,000 to 95,000 distinct CDR3 sequences, 9% to 9.5% found once.

Here the sequenced sample was PBMCs, taken before treatment. This receptor was taken from a male donor with prostate cancer. This chain joins TRBV28 and TRBJ1-2; possibly TRBD1 for D (5 bases). DNA for the CDR3: TGTGCCAGCAGTTCGGCAGGGAGGCCCTTTATTGGCTACACCTTC. Residues: CASSSAGRPFIGYTF.